Listed here are 7 T cell receptor beta chains from one sample, sequenced in a study of T cell clones after liver transplantation. The data were produced by immunoSEQ multiplex PCR, yet TCRdb's version contains in-frame clones alone and is incomplete. The sample contains tens of thousands of clones, over 80% of which appear only once. The source material was CD4+ T cells from blood, sampled at the 22-month timepoint. These receptors all stem from a human patient who received a liver transplant. Part of the T cells may come from the graft donor.

The J gene is TRBJ1-3, the V gene TRBV7-2; D not certain. CDR3 length: 16 amino acids. Germline CDR1 reads SGHTA; CDR2 reads FQGNSA. V lost 7 bases and J lost 0, with 16 bases in between. The CDR3 region has the DNA TGTGCCAGCACCCCACCGTTAGAGTTCTCTGGAAACACCATATATTTT. This encodes CASTPPLEFSGNTIYF. Full variable domain (rest looked up from reference TRBV7-2 and TRBJ1-3): GAGVSQSPSNKVTEKGKDVELRCDPISGHTALYWYRQSLGQGLEFLIYFQGNSAPDKSGLPSDRFSAERTGGSVSTLTIQRTQQEDSAVYLCASTPPLEFSGNTIYFGEGSWLTVV.

The chain has TRBV5-4 and TRBJ2-7, with D tentatively TRBD1 or TRBD2 (6 bases each). The CDR3 is made up of 13 amino acids. V was shortened by 0 bases and J by 7 bases, with 11 bases between the two germline ends. Germline V lookup: CDR1 SGHNT, CDR2 YYREEE (reference sequence). CDR3 protein: CASSLGGAGEQYF. For the CDR3, the DNA is TGTGCCAGCAGCTTGGGGGGGGCAGGGGAGCAGTACTTC.

The J gene is TRBJ1-1, the V gene TRBV5-4; 7 positions agree with TRBD1. Unmatched junction bases numbered 9, after V lost 3 bases and J lost 4 bases. Per germline, CDR1 SGHNT and CDR2 YYREEE (reference sequence). The CDR3 length is 15 residues. This CDR3 reads CASSSTQGVGTEAFF. The CDR3 region has the DNA TGTGCCAGCAGCTCGACTCAGGGGGTTGGCACTGAAGCTTTCTTT.

The gene calls are TRBV9 and TRBJ2-3; 7 bases line up with TRBD1. The CDR3 has 15 residues. With 0 bases clipped from V and 0 bases from J, the junction kept 1 base outside the gene matches. Germline CDR1 SGDLS, CDR2 YYNGEE. The CDR3 here is CASSVGDRSTDTQYF. CDR3 sequence (DNA): TGTGCCAGCAGCGTAGGGGACAGAAGCACAGATACGCAGTATTTT.

The rearrangement joins TRBV4-2 to TRBJ1-4; 10 nucleotides match TRBD1. The CDR3 consists of 15 residues. Germline loops: CDR1 LGHNA, CDR2 YNFKEQ. The V and J ends lost 1 base and 8 bases, in that order; junction bases with no gene match: 4. In nucleotides, the CDR3 is TGTGCCAGCAGCCAAGTCGGGACAGGGGCCGAAAAACTGTTTTTT. Encoded protein: CASSQVGTGAEKLFF.

This chain connects TRBV9 to TRBJ1-4, with TRBD1 as a possible D gene (5 bases). Trimming removed 0 bases at V and 6 bases at J, with 15 bases between. The CDR3 is 16 residues long. The germline gives CDR1 SGDLS, CDR2 YYNGEE. DNA for the CDR3: TGTGCCAGCAGCGTAGGAGCAGGGTGGGAGGATGAAAAACTGTTTTTT. This codes for CASSVGAGWEDEKLFF.

The chain combines TRBV11-2 with TRBJ2-1; TRBD2 is a possible D gene (6 bases). The V end lost 5 bases, the J end lost 3 bases, and 20 bases lay between the germline ends. This CDR3 spans 17 amino acids. Germline CDR1 reads SGHAT; CDR2 reads FQNNGV. CDR3 loop: CASSPYTGGTNYNEQFF. The DNA for the CDR3 is TGTGCCAGCAGCCCCTACACGGGCGGGACCAACTACAATGAGCAGTTCTTC. Full variable domain (remainder filled in from reference TRBV11-2 and TRBJ2-1): EAGVAQSPRYKIIEKRQSVAFWCNPISGHATLYWYQQILGQGPKLLIQFQNNGVVDDSQLPKDRFSAERLKGVDSTLKIQPAKLEDSAVYLCASSPYTGGTNYNEQFFGPGTRLTVL.